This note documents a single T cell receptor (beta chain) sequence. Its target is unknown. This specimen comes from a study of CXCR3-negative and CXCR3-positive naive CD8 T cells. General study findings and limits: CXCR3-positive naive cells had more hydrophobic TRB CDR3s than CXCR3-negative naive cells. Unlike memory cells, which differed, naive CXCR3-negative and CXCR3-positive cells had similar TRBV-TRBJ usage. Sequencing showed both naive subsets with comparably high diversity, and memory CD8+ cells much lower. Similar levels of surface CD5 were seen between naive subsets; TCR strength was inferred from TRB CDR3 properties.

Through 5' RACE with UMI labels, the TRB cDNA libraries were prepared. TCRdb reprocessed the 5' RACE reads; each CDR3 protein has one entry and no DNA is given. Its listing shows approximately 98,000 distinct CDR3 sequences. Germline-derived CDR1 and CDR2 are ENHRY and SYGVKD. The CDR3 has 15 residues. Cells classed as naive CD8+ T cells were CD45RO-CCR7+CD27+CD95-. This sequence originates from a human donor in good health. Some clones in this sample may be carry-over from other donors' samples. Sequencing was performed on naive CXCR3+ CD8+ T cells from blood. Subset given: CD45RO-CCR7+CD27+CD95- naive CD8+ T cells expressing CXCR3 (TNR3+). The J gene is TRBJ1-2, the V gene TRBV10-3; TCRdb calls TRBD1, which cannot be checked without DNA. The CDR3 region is CAISPGQGAPDGYTF.